These 31 T cell receptor beta chains were sequenced from one sample in a study of T cell changes during pregnancy in multiple sclerosis. Here immunoSEQ multiplex PCR was the method, and the copy in TCRdb shows in-frame clones only, minus some. The data contain tens of thousands of clones, approximately 94% of them singletons. The source material was CD4+ T cells from peripheral blood mononuclear cells, sampled in the second trimester of pregnancy. The receptors here all came from a female donor with multiple sclerosis, enrolled in a pregnancy study.

V gene TRBV7-2 combines with J gene TRBJ1-5; D gene unclear. The CDR3 is 13 amino acids. Germline V CDR1 and CDR2: SGHTA, FQGNSA. V gave up 2 bases and J gave up 4 bases, with 6 bases separating them. The CDR3 loop is CASSLNENQPQHF. The CDR3 DNA sequence: TGTGCCAGCAGCTTAAACGAGAATCAGCCCCAGCATTTT.

The chain carries TRBV11-1 and TRBJ2-7, with a weak D call TRBD2 (6 bases). The CDR3 contains 13 residues. The germline V gene has CDR1 SGHAT and CDR2 FQDESV (reference sequence). V was shortened by 8 bases and J by 9 bases, with 20 bases between the two germline ends. The CDR3 DNA sequence: TGTGCCAGCGGCGCGGGGCAGCCGTCGGTGCAGTACTTC. Translation gives CASGAGQPSVQYF.

The chain carries TRBV11-2 and TRBJ1-1; D might be TRBD1 (5 bases). Germline-derived CDR1 and CDR2 are SGHAT and FQNNGV. The CDR3 has 15 residues. Trimming took 3 bases from V and 4 from J, leaving 15 bases between them. CDR3 sequence (DNA): TGTGCCAGCAGCTTCCCGGACACGTTAGTCACTGAAGCTTTCTTT. Translated: CASSFPDTLVTEAFF.

The chain is built from TRBV5-1 and TRBJ2-7, with 9 bases aligning to TRBD1. The CDR3 totals 15 residues. The germline V gene has CDR1 SGHRS and CDR2 YFSETQ. V trimming: 0 bases; J trimming: 5 bases; junction bases outside the gene matches: 6. CDR3 sequence reads: CASSLEQGAVDEQYF. CDR3 nucleotide sequence: TGCGCCAGCAGCTTGGAACAGGGGGCCGTCGACGAGCAGTACTTC.

The chain carries TRBV14 and TRBJ2-3; perhaps TRBD2 as D (5 bases). The V and J ends lost 1 base and 0 bases respectively, with 8 bases between them. Germline lookup yields CDR1 SGHDN and CDR2 FVKESK. The CDR3 has 15 residues. As DNA, the CDR3 is TGTGCCAGCAGCCAAGGTCCGGGAAGCACAGATACGCAGTATTTT. Amino acid sequence: CASSQGPGSTDTQYF.

CDR3 DNA sequence: TGTGCCAGCAGCCCTAGGAGCCTAGCGGGAGGGGGCGGGGAGCTGTTTTTT. Its translation is CASSPRSLAGGGGELFF. The chain recombines TRBV11-2 with TRBJ2-2; 12 bases fit TRBD2. The CDR3 totals 17 residues. The J segment lost 7 bases and the V segment lost 5 bases, leaving 11 bases of the junction unmatched. CDR1 SGHAT and CDR2 FQNNGV come from the germline V gene.

V gene TRBV6-1 combines with J gene TRBJ1-5, with D maybe TRBD1 (5 bases). The CDR3 is 15 amino acids. V was pared by 7 bases and J by 5 bases, with 18 bases between. The germline V gene encodes CDR1 MNHNS and CDR2 SASEGT. CDR3 protein: CASKRAGLGDQPQHF. CDR3 bases: TGTGCCAGCAAACGAGCAGGGTTAGGGGATCAGCCCCAGCATTTT.

V usage is TRBV7-9 and J usage is TRBJ2-7; D is possibly TRBD1 (6 bases). The V end was cut by 4 bases, the J end by 2 bases, with 18 bases between. Germline assignment: CDR1 SEHNR and CDR2 FQNEAQ (reference sequence). The CDR3 covers 16 residues. CDR3 nucleotide sequence: TGTGCCAGCAGCTCAGGTTATGAGGGGGTCGCCTACGAGCAGTACTTC. Protein product: CASSSGYEGVAYEQYF. Looking up the rest from reference TRBV7-9 and TRBJ2-7 gives the full variable domain: DTGVSQNPRHKITKRGQNVTFRCDPISEHNRLYWYRQTLGQGPEFLTYFQNEAQLEKSRLLSDRFSAERPKGSFSTLEIQRTEQGDSAMYLCASSSGYEGVAYEQYFGPGTRLTVT.

This chain uses TRBV4-3 with TRBJ2-1, with a weak D call TRBD1 (5 bases). Germline CDR1 is LGHNA and CDR2 is YSLEER. With 2 bases removed from V and 5 bases from J, the gap between germline ends came to 25 bases. The CDR3 consists of 19 residues. The CDR3 loop reads CASSQSQESPRQRHNEQFF. As DNA, the CDR3 is TGCGCCAGCAGCCAATCACAAGAGTCCCCGAGACAGAGACACAATGAGCAGTTCTTC.

The rearrangement joins TRBV5-1 to TRBJ1-6; 10 positions agree with TRBD1. The CDR3 spans 17 residues. V was pared by 2 bases and J by 6 bases, with 8 bases of the junction left unmatched. Looked up from germline, CDR1 is SGHRS and CDR2 is YFSETQ. The CDR3 sequence is CASSFAGQGSSNSPLHF. The DNA of the CDR3 is TGCGCCAGCAGCTTCGCGGGACAGGGGTCCAGTAATTCACCCCTCCACTTT.

The V gene is TRBV4-2, the J gene TRBJ2-7; tentatively, D is TRBD1 (6 bases). Germline CDR1 LGHNA, CDR2 YNFKEQ. V lost 0 bases, J lost 2 bases, and 32 bases lay in between. This CDR3 has 22 amino acids. This chain's CDR3 is CASSQELAGAGVVGGGPYEQYF. The CDR3, as DNA: TGTGCCAGCAGCCAAGAGCTGGCAGGAGCAGGGGTAGTGGGTGGGGGTCCCTACGAGCAGTACTTC.

The genes are TRBV11-2 and TRBJ1-5; 8 bases line up with TRBD1. V was pared by 2 bases and J by 0 bases, with 0 bases of the junction left unmatched. CDR3 length: 15 residues. The V gene's germline CDR1 is SGHAT and CDR2 FQNNGV. CDR3 DNA sequence: TGTGCCAGCAGCTTAACAGGGGGTAGCAATCAGCCCCAGCATTTT. Amino acids: CASSLTGGSNQPQHF.

The chain is built from TRBV6-6 and TRBJ1-4; weak D call: TRBD1 (5 bases). The CDR3 runs 14 residues. Trimming took 0 bases from V and 7 from J, leaving 9 bases between them. Germline-derived CDR1 and CDR2 are MNHNY and SVGAGI (reference sequence). CDR3 nucleotides: TGTGCCAGCAGTTACTCGGGAGGGACTGAAAAACTGTTTTTT. Its protein product is CASSYSGGTEKLFF.

The rearrangement joins TRBV18 to TRBJ2-5; D gene uncertain. CDR1 is KGHSH and CDR2 is LQKENI in the germline V gene. Between the trimmed V and J ends, which lost 3 bases and 2 bases, there was a span of 4 bases. The CDR3 consists of 12 residues. The CDR3 here is CASSPNQETQYF. In DNA form, the CDR3 reads TGTGCCAGCTCACCCAATCAAGAGACCCAGTACTTC.

The chain recombines TRBV6-1 with TRBJ2-1, with TRBD1 matching over 7 bases. There are 15 residues in the CDR3. V shed 5 bases, J shed 5 bases, and the junction held 9 bases outside the gene matches. Per the germline V gene, CDR1 is MNHNS and CDR2 is SASEGT. The DNA of the CDR3 is TGTGCCAGCAGTTTTGGGACAGCTATAGACAATGAGCAGTTCTTC. It codes for CASSFGTAIDNEQFF.

The chain has TRBV27 and TRBJ1-4, with a possible D match to TRBD1 (6 bases). V was shortened by 4 bases and J by 5 bases, with 8 bases between the two germline ends. Germline V gives CDR1 MNHEY, CDR2 SMNVEV (reference sequence). This CDR3 region has 13 residues. CDR3 sequence: CASSYRANEKLFF. In nucleotides, the CDR3 is TGTGCCAGCAGTTACAGGGCCAATGAAAAACTGTTTTTT.

The chain carries TRBV18 and TRBJ1-3, with 7 positions matching TRBD1. CDR3 length: 18 residues. V shed 4 bases, J shed 3 bases, and the junction held 15 bases outside the gene matches. The germline V gene has CDR1 KGHSH and CDR2 LQKENI. The CDR3 sequence is CASSLSRPGTEVGNTIYF. The DNA for the CDR3 is TGTGCCAGCTCACTCTCCCGCCCCGGGACAGAAGTTGGAAACACCATATATTTT.

This clone was seen only a few times. The chain employs TRBV5-1 and TRBJ1-1; 12 bases map to TRBD1. Germline V gene sequence: CDR1 SGHRS, CDR2 YFSETQ. There are 14 residues in the CDR3. The V gene end was trimmed by 4 bases and the J gene end by 5 bases; junction bases not matched to a gene: 3. The CDR3 DNA reads TGCGCCAGCAGCCCGGGACAGGGGGCGACTGAAGCTTTCTTT. Its translation: CASSPGQGATEAFF.

The chain recombines TRBV30 with TRBJ2-1, with a tentative D call TRBD2 (7 bases). Per germline, CDR1 GTSNPN and CDR2 SVGIG (reference sequence). V was cut by 1 base and J by 5 bases, with 27 bases left in between. CDR3 length: 19 amino acids. The CDR3 coding sequence is TGTGCCTGGAGTGGGGGGCAAGGGGAGATGGAGGGGACTAACAATGAGCAGTTCTTC. Protein sequence: CAWSGGQGEMEGTNNEQFF.

The rearrangement joins TRBV7-3 to TRBJ1-4; D is possibly TRBD1 (5 bases). Germline lookup yields CDR1 SGHTA and CDR2 FQGTGA. V was shortened by 5 bases and J by 0 bases, with 13 bases between the two germline ends. There are 16 residues in the CDR3. CDR3 sequence: CASSIVEGPTNEKLFF. In nucleotides, the CDR3 is TGTGCCAGCAGCATCGTGGAGGGGCCAACTAATGAAAAACTGTTTTTT.

This chain joins TRBV10-3 and TRBJ1-5, with TRBD1 identical over 8 bases. The CDR3 extends over 15 amino acids. V was pared by 2 bases and J by 6 bases, with 6 bases of the junction left unmatched. In germline, CDR1 is ENHRY, CDR2 SYGVKD. The CDR3 protein is CAISEDRGGGQPQHF. The CDR3 DNA reads as TGTGCCATCAGTGAGGACAGGGGAGGAGGTCAGCCCCAGCATTTT.

The J gene is TRBJ2-6, the V gene TRBV5-4, with TRBD1 matching over 10 bases. Germline V lookup: CDR1 SGHNT, CDR2 YYREEE (reference sequence). The CDR3 is 19 residues long. V dropped 2 bases and J dropped 0; count of bases not matched to a gene: 8. CDR3 in DNA: TGTGCCAGCAGCTTAGGGCCCCGGACAGGGGGCTCTGGGGCCAACGTCCTGACTTTC. This translates into CASSLGPRTGGSGANVLTF. Complete variable domain (other parts from reference TRBV5-4 and TRBJ2-6): ETGVTQSPTHLIKTRGQQVTLRCSSQSGHNTVSWYQQALGQGPQFIFQYYREEENGRGNFPPRFSGLQFPNYSSELNVNALELDDSALYLCASSLGPRTGGSGANVLTFGAGSRLTVL.

The chain joins TRBV19 to TRBJ2-7; 9 nucleotides align to TRBD2. Germline loops: CDR1 LNHDA, CDR2 SQIVND (reference sequence). There are 14 residues in the CDR3. V shed 3 bases, J shed 4 bases, and the junction held 4 bases outside the gene matches. The CDR3 DNA reads TGTGCCAGTAGTATTGAAAGCGGGGGGTACGAGCAGTACTTC. It translates to CASSIESGGYEQYF.

The V gene is TRBV6-1, the J gene TRBJ2-7; perhaps TRBD2 as D (5 bases). Germline loops: CDR1 MNHNS, CDR2 SASEGT. This CDR3 has 16 amino acids. V lost 3 bases, J lost 3 bases, and 18 bases lay in between. In nucleotides, the CDR3 is TGTGCCAGCAGTGACCCCGGTGGGAGCCCCCTCTACGAGCAGTACTTC. This codes for CASSDPGGSPLYEQYF.

This clone was detected only once. The chain links TRBV6-1 to TRBJ1-2; 8 bases agree with TRBD1. Trimming took 6 bases from V and 0 from J; bases not matched to a gene: 3. Germline assignment: CDR1 MNHNS and CDR2 SASEGT. The CDR3 covers 14 residues. The CDR3 sequence: CASRGTGSNYGYTF. CDR3 sequence (DNA): TGTGCCAGCAGGGGGACAGGCTCTAACTATGGCTACACCTTC.

The chain recombines TRBV5-1 with TRBJ2-1; TRBD1 aligns across 9 bases. Trimming cost V 5 bases and J 0 bases; bases outside gene matches: 3. From germline, CDR1 is SGHRS and CDR2 YFSETQ. The CDR3 is made up of 15 amino acids. DNA for the CDR3: TGCGCCAGCAGTACAGGGGGCTTCTCCTACAATGAGCAGTTCTTC. Translating it yields CASSTGGFSYNEQFF.

This clone was found once. The chain employs TRBV10-3 and TRBJ1-1; TRBD1 matches at 8 bases. There are 13 residues in the CDR3. V shed 10 bases and J 1 base; nucleotides not matched to a gene: 5. CDR1 is ENHRY and CDR2 is SYGVKD in the germline V gene. The CDR3 is CATLGQGNTEAFF. The CDR3 DNA follows: TGTGCCACCCTCGGACAGGGGAACACTGAAGCTTTCTTT.

This rearrangement joins TRBV2 to TRBJ2-7; TRBD1 matches at 9 bases. The CDR3 consists of 14 residues. Germline V CDR1 and CDR2: SNHLY, FYNNEI. J lost 3 bases, V lost 10 bases, and 10 bases had no gene match. The CDR3 bases are TGTGCCACAGTGTGGGGGACAGGGAACTACGAGCAGTACTTC. Residues: CATVWGTGNYEQYF. The whole variable domain, filled in from reference TRBV2 and TRBJ2-7, reads EPEVTQTPSHQVTQMGQEVILRCVPISNHLYFYWYRQILGQKVEFLVSFYNNEISEKSEIFDDQFSVERPDGSNFTLKIRSTKLEDSAMYFCATVWGTGNYEQYFGPGTRLTVT.

This chain joins TRBV11-3 and TRBJ2-5, with D perhaps matching TRBD1 (5 bases). Germline lookup yields CDR1 SGHNT and CDR2 YENEEA. The V gene lost 1 base and the J gene lost 3 bases, with 12 bases spanning the gap. CDR3 length: 15 residues. The CDR3 is CASSLGGRDKETQYF. CDR3 coding DNA: TGTGCCAGCAGCTTAGGCGGCAGGGATAAAGAGACCCAGTACTTC.

V and J are TRBV18 and TRBJ2-2, with 9 bases lining up with TRBD1. The J segment lost 0 bases and the V segment lost 3 bases, leaving 2 bases of the junction unmatched. The length of the CDR3 is 16 residues. CDR1 and CDR2 (germline): KGHSH, LQKENI. In nucleotides, the CDR3 is TGTGCCAGCTCACCCCGGACAGGGGCGAACACCGGGGAGCTGTTTTTT. It is translated as CASSPRTGANTGELFF.

V and J are TRBV5-1 and TRBJ2-5; 11 nucleotides align to TRBD2. Germline CDR1 and CDR2: SGHRS and YFSETQ. V dropped 5 bases and J dropped 5; count of bases not matched to a gene: 2. The CDR3 spans 13 residues. CDR3 coding DNA: TGCGCCAGCAGTCCTAGCGGGGGGGAGACCCAGTACTTC. Translating gives CASSPSGGETQYF.